A selection of T cell receptor beta chains follows, all from one sample in a study of T-cell memory formation after mild COVID-19. TCRdb redid the calling of the 5' RACE reads with MiXCR, one entry per CDR3 protein. This sample has nearly 110,000 distinct CDR3 sequences, with about 15% found just once. Input material: PBMCs or a T cell subset sorted from them (not recorded which). These receptors all stem from an adult woman who had mild COVID-19 (a few samples of this study predate the infection). Cell type and time point are not known. CDR3s include the opening cysteine and the closing phenylalanine or tryptophan. Each record gives: CDR3 length, J gene, V gene, CDR3 protein.

cdr3_length: 10; j_call: TRBJ2-1; v_call: TRBV29-1; cdr3_aa: CSVRYNEQFF
cdr3_length: 16; j_call: TRBJ2-3; v_call: TRBV29-1; cdr3_aa: CSVENGVGTSTDTQYF
cdr3_length: 15; j_call: TRBJ2-1; v_call: TRBV7-9; cdr3_aa: CASSLAGVLYNEQFF
cdr3_length: 14; j_call: TRBJ1-2; v_call: TRBV20-1; cdr3_aa: CSARDPRRGNGYTF
cdr3_length: 12; j_call: TRBJ1-1; v_call: TRBV7-9; cdr3_aa: CASSLGGPSAFF
cdr3_length: 13; j_call: TRBJ2-3; v_call: TRBV7-8; cdr3_aa: CASSFEEADTQYF
cdr3_length: 15; j_call: TRBJ1-1; v_call: TRBV4-2; cdr3_aa: CASSQYNRAVDRAFF
cdr3_length: 16; j_call: TRBJ2-7; v_call: TRBV7-2; cdr3_aa: CASSFLLTSTNYEQYF
cdr3_length: 14; j_call: TRBJ2-7; v_call: TRBV29-1; cdr3_aa: CSVEDPGESYEQYF
cdr3_length: 16; j_call: TRBJ1-1; v_call: TRBV4-1; cdr3_aa: CASSQATGRWNTEAFF
cdr3_length: 18; j_call: TRBJ2-3; v_call: TRBV29-1; cdr3_aa: CSVEDLVGLADRGDTQYF
cdr3_length: 14; j_call: TRBJ2-7; v_call: TRBV19; cdr3_aa: CASSMAPGPYEQYF
cdr3_length: 16; j_call: TRBJ2-3; v_call: TRBV9; cdr3_aa: CASSVVGGGGTDTQYF
cdr3_length: 13; j_call: TRBJ2-1; v_call: TRBV9; cdr3_aa: CASSSAAYNEQFF
cdr3_length: 13; j_call: TRBJ2-1; v_call: TRBV24-1; cdr3_aa: CATSVPVNNEQFF
cdr3_length: 17; j_call: TRBJ2-3; v_call: TRBV6-5; cdr3_aa: CASSYMPLGVPTDTQYF
cdr3_length: 12; j_call: TRBJ1-1; v_call: TRBV5-6; cdr3_aa: CASSFAELEAFF
cdr3_length: 14; j_call: TRBJ2-7; v_call: TRBV9; cdr3_aa: CASSVGSSRYEQYF
cdr3_length: 15; j_call: TRBJ2-5; v_call: TRBV5-1; cdr3_aa: CASSPGVDTKETQYF
cdr3_length: 15; j_call: TRBJ1-1; v_call: TRBV14; cdr3_aa: CASSRTGTGYTEAFF
cdr3_length: 15; j_call: TRBJ1-2; v_call: TRBV4-1; cdr3_aa: CASSQDPYPNYGYTF
cdr3_length: 11; j_call: TRBJ1-2; v_call: TRBV12-3/TRBV12-4; cdr3_aa: CASSSLGSYTF
cdr3_length: 19; j_call: TRBJ2-1; v_call: TRBV4-2; cdr3_aa: CASSQDGLAGGPNYNEQFF
cdr3_length: 15; j_call: TRBJ1-2; v_call: TRBV20-1; cdr3_aa: CSARDPMTGNYGYTF
cdr3_length: 11; j_call: TRBJ2-1; v_call: TRBV12-3/TRBV12-4; cdr3_aa: CASSHGSGAGF
cdr3_length: 14; j_call: TRBJ2-1; v_call: TRBV7-2; cdr3_aa: CASTSRSSYNEQFF
cdr3_length: 16; j_call: TRBJ1-2; v_call: TRBV11-3; cdr3_aa: CASSDLTWDRVYGYTF